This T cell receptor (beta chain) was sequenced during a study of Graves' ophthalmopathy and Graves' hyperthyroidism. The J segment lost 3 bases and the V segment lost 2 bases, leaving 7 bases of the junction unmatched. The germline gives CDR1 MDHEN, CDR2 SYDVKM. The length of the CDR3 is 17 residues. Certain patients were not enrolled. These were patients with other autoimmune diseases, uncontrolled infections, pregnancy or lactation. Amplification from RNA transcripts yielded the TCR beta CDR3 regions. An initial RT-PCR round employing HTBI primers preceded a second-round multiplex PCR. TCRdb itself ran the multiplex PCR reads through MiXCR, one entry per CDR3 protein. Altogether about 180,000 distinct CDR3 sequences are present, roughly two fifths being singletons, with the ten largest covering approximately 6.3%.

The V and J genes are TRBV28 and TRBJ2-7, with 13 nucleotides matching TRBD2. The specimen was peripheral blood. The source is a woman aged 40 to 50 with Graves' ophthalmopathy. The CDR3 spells CASSLASGTSGIYEQYF. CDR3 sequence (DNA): TGTGCCAGCAGTTTAGCATCCGGGACTAGCGGGATCTACGAGCAGTACTTC.